This entry lists 17 T cell receptor beta chains sequenced from one sample in a study of T-cell memory formation after mild COVID-19. TCRdb itself ran the 5' RACE reads through MiXCR, one entry per CDR3 protein. The data hold fewer than 350,000 distinct CDR3 sequences, with roughly an eighth observed a single time. Source material: PBMCs or a T cell subset sorted from them (not recorded which). All receptors come from a man in his late teens or twenties who had mild COVID-19 (a few samples of this study predate the infection). Cell type and time point are not known.

This clonotype was recorded at least ten times. V and J are TRBV15 and TRBJ2-5; D perhaps matches TRBD1 (6 bases). Germline V gives CDR1 LNHNV, CDR2 YYDKDF (reference sequence). Trimming pared 1 base from V and 5 bases from J, leaving 11 bases between. The CDR3 sequence is 14 residues long. This CDR3 is CATSRGQGQETQYF. In nucleotides, the CDR3 is TGTGCCACCAGCAGAGGCCAGGGGCAGGAGACCCAGTACTTC. Using reference TRBV15 and TRBJ2-5 for the parts outside the CDR3, the full variable domain is DAMVIQNPRYQVTQFGKPVTLSCSQTLNHNVMYWYQQKSSQAPKLLFHYYDKDFNNEADTPDNFQSRRPNTSFCFLDIRSPGLGDTAMYLCATSRGQGQETQYFGPGTRLLVL.

This clonotype turned up a few times. The chain has TRBV3-1 and TRBJ2-2; TRBD2 matches 7 bases. CDR1 is LGHDT, CDR2 YNNKEL, per germline (reference sequence). V was pared by 0 bases and J by 6 bases, with 7 bases of the junction left unmatched. The CDR3 extends over 16 amino acids. This chain's CDR3 is CASSQDLGGLAGELFF. As DNA, the CDR3 is TGTGCCAGCAGCCAAGATCTCGGCGGACTAGCCGGGGAGCTGTTTTTT. Full variable domain (outside the CDR3, taken from reference TRBV3-1 and TRBJ2-2): DTAVSQTPKYLVTQMGNDKSIKCEQNLGHDTMYWYKQDSKKFLKIMFSYNNKELIINETVPNRFSPKSPDKAHLNLHINSLELGDSAVYFCASSQDLGGLAGELFFGEGSRLTVL.

The chain joins TRBV7-3 to TRBJ2-1, with a possible D match to TRBD2 (7 bases). Germline-derived CDR1 and CDR2 are SGHTA and FQGTGA. The germline V and J ends were trimmed by 5 bases and 10 bases, with 15 bases remaining between them. CDR3 length: 13 amino acids. The CDR3 DNA sequence: TGTGCCAGCAGCCGGGGGGCTAGAGAAGAGCAGTTCTTC. This encodes CASSRGAREEQFF.

The rearrangement joins TRBV12-3 or TRBV12-4 to TRBJ2-1, with 10 bases fitting TRBD2. Germline trimming cut 1 base from V and 3 bases from J; bases unmatched to any gene: 6. The CDR3 sequence is 17 residues long. This CDR3 is CASSLGALAGVYNEQFF. DNA of the CDR3: TGTGCCAGCAGTTTAGGGGCCCTAGCGGGGGTCTACAATGAGCAGTTCTTC.

At least ten counts were recorded for this clonotype. The CDR3 sequence is CASSLVANEQFF. Written as DNA, the CDR3 is TGTGCCAGCAGCTTGGTGGCGAATGAGCAGTTCTTC. The chain joins TRBV5-4 to TRBJ2-1; D gene uncertain. This CDR3 region has 12 residues. V lost 0 bases to trimming and J lost 7 bases, with 5 bases between them. Per the germline V gene, CDR1 is SGHNT and CDR2 is YYREEE (reference sequence).

J is TRBJ2-5 and V is TRBV19; D gene unclear. From germline, CDR1 is LNHDA and CDR2 SQIVND (reference sequence). The CDR3 runs 14 residues. Trimming took 9 bases from V and 5 from J, leaving 19 bases between them. The CDR3 spells CASQGSATGETQYF. For the CDR3, the DNA is TGTGCCAGCCAAGGGTCCGCGACTGGTGAGACCCAGTACTTC.

This chain joins TRBV12-3 or TRBV12-4 and TRBJ2-1, with no clear D. V lost 2 bases and J lost 0, with 14 bases in between. The CDR3 is made up of 17 amino acids. The CDR3: CASSLSGTPSSYNEQFF. CDR3 nucleotides: TGTGCCAGCAGTTTATCAGGTACCCCCAGCTCCTACAATGAGCAGTTCTTC.

This clonotype appeared a few times. CDR3 residues: CASSSRDNYGYTF. The CDR3 DNA follows: TGTGCCAGCAGTTCCCGGGACAACTATGGCTACACCTTC. The chain combines TRBV6-2 or TRBV6-3 with TRBJ1-2; weak D call: TRBD1 (5 bases). Germline V gene lookup returns CDR1 MNHEY and CDR2 SVGEGT. The CDR3 covers 13 residues. Trimming left V 4 bases short and J 2 bases short, with 8 bases between.

The sample holds a few counts of this clonotype. The genes are TRBV4-2 and TRBJ2-3; D is possibly TRBD1 or TRBD2 (5 bases each). Trimming pared 0 bases from V and 0 bases from J, leaving 10 bases between. This CDR3 comprises 16 residues. Looked up from germline, CDR1 is LGHNA and CDR2 is YNFKEQ. The CDR3 loop reads CASSQDDRGSTDTQYF. In DNA form, the CDR3 reads TGTGCCAGCAGCCAAGATGACAGAGGGAGCACAGATACGCAGTATTTT.

This clonotype was seen at least ten times. The chain employs TRBV7-9 and TRBJ2-2, with D unclear. This CDR3 comprises 14 residues. V lost 3 bases, J lost 0 bases, and 5 bases lay in between. Germline V gene data show CDR1 as SEHNR and CDR2 as FQNEAQ (reference sequence). The CDR3 here is CASSFSANTGELFF. CDR3 bases: TGTGCCAGCAGCTTCAGCGCGAACACCGGGGAGCTGTTTTTT.

In DNA, the CDR3 is TGCGCCAGCAGCCAAGAGGGGACAGGTTCTAATCAGCCCCAGCATTTT. Translating gives CASSQEGTGSNQPQHF. The V call is TRBV4-1, the J call TRBJ1-5, with 8 bases lining up with TRBD1. This CDR3 is 16 amino acids long. The trim removed 0 bases at V and 4 bases at J, leaving 5 bases unmatched. CDR1 is MGHRA, CDR2 YSYEKL, per germline.

This clonotype came up a few times. The chain employs TRBV20-1 and TRBJ1-1, with TRBD1 as a possible D gene (6 bases). CDR3 length: 13 amino acids. Germline V gene data show CDR1 as DFQATT and CDR2 as SNEGSKA (reference sequence). V dropped 5 bases and J dropped 4 bases, with 14 bases sitting between them. CDR3 protein: CSARTGAGTEAFF. The CDR3 nucleotides are TGCAGTGCTCGAACGGGGGCGGGCACTGAAGCTTTCTTT.

The rearrangement joins TRBV2 to TRBJ2-4; 7 nucleotides line up with TRBD1. The CDR3 is 15 amino acids. V was clipped by 4 bases and J by 16 bases; unmatched bases: 19. The germline gives CDR1 SNHLY, CDR2 FYNNEI. In DNA, the CDR3 is TGTGCCAGCAGTGGAGAGACAGGGTCTAAACATTCAGTATACTTC. Residues: CASSGETGSKHSVYF.

This clonotype was counted ten times or more. The rearrangement uses TRBV4-1 and TRBJ2-3, with 8 positions matching TRBD1. The germline CDR1 and CDR2 sequences are MGHRA and YSYEKL. This CDR3 has 17 amino acids. V shed 0 bases and J 4 bases; nucleotides not matched to a gene: 9. CDR3 sequence (DNA): TGCGCCAGCAGCCAAGATAAAGGACAGGGAGTACCAGATACGCAGTATTTT. Its protein product is CASSQDKGQGVPDTQYF.

This chain connects TRBV7-9 to TRBJ1-1; D is uncertain. V was clipped by 4 bases and J by 6 bases, with 6 bases between them. This CDR3 comprises 11 residues. Germline V gives CDR1 SEHNR, CDR2 FQNEAQ (reference sequence). The CDR3 sequence is CASSSQAEAFF. CDR3 DNA sequence: TGTGCCAGCAGCTCCCAAGCTGAAGCTTTCTTT.

This clonotype was seen a handful of times. This chain connects TRBV6-6 to TRBJ2-6; D is uncertain. The CDR3 has 17 residues. The germline V and J ends were trimmed by 5 bases and 2 bases, with 16 bases remaining between them. CDR1 is MNHNY and CDR2 is SVGAGI in the germline V gene (reference sequence). CDR3 residues: CASSPPHTGAGANVLTF. For the CDR3, the DNA is TGTGCCAGCAGTCCACCCCACACTGGCGCTGGGGCCAACGTCCTGACTTTC.

The chain combines TRBV2 with TRBJ2-3; 7 nucleotides line up with TRBD1. Trimming cost V 5 bases and J 0 bases; bases outside gene matches: 11. Germline V lookup: CDR1 SNHLY, CDR2 FYNNEI. This CDR3 region has 17 residues. CDR3 in amino acids: CASSPRTGLPSTDTQYF. In DNA form, the CDR3 reads TGTGCCAGCAGTCCTAGGACAGGACTCCCTAGCACAGATACGCAGTATTTT.